This entry concerns a single T cell receptor beta chain. The germline V gene encodes CDR1 KGHDR and CDR2 SFDVKD. Trimming shortened V by 6 bases and J by 2 bases, and 6 bases separated the two germline ends. This CDR3 is built from 12 residues. These data come from a study of blood T cell repertoires in COVID-19. On the study more broadly: Donors in the United States, Italy and Spain gave samples during acute or convalescent COVID-19. T cells, B-cell-depleted T cells, or PBMCs provided the cDNA or gDNA that served as material.

As processed by the authors: How many nucleated cells were present was estimated from reference gene primer amplification. Assay: immunoSEQ multiplex PCR; the TCRdb copy retains only in-frame clones and omits some. That table furnishes V, J and clone size, whereas the DNA furnished D and trimming. Here the sample spans roughly 39,000 clones, approximately 92% being singletons. The sample taken for sequencing was peripheral blood. V and J are TRBV24-1 and TRBJ1-2; maybe TRBD1 (5 bases). This receptor was identified in a young man with active or convalescent COVID-19. CDR3 sequence (DNA): TGTGCCACCAGTCCAGGGAACTATGGCTACACCTTC. As protein: CATSPGNYGYTF.